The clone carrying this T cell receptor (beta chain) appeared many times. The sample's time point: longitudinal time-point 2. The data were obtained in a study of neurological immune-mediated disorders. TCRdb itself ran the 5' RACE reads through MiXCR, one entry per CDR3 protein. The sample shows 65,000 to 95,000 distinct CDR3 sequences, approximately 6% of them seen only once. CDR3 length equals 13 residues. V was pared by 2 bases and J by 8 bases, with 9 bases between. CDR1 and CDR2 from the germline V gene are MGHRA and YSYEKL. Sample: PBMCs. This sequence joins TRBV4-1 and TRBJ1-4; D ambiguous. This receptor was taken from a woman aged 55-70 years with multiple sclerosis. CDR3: CASSQLRSEKLFF. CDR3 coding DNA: TGCGCCAGCAGCCAATTGAGGTCAGAAAAACTGTTTTTT.